The sample holds a few counts of the clone carrying this T cell receptor beta chain. RNA transcripts yielded amplified TCR beta CDR3 regions. Researchers ran a first-round RT-PCR on the TCR CDR3 using the HTBI primer set. In TCRdb, the multiplex PCR reads were re-called with MiXCR into one record per CDR3 protein. The sample includes approximately 530,000 distinct CDR3 sequences, roughly 17% of them seen just once. The data belong to a study of T cells in Graves' hyperthyroidism and ophthalmopathy. Patients showing uncontrolled infection, other autoimmune disease, pregnancy or lactation were ineligible. The specimen sequenced was blood. This clonotype was obtained from a woman in her late teens or twenties with Graves' hyperthyroidism.

The CDR3 loop is CATSDLSDPQGEETQYF. CDR3 DNA sequence: TGTGCCACCAGTGATTTGTCAGACCCACAGGGAGAAGAGACCCAGTACTTC. The chain recombines TRBV24-1 with TRBJ2-5; D may be TRBD1 (6 bases). The germline V gene has CDR1 KGHDR and CDR2 SFDVKD. Trimming left V 0 bases short and J 3 bases short, with 16 bases between. The length of the CDR3 is 17 residues.